A selection of T cell receptor beta chains follows, all from one sample in a study of PD-L1 blockade in urothelial cancer. The assay was immunoSEQ multiplex PCR, and TCRdb's table has in-frame clones only and misses some. The repertoire holds 85,000 to 130,000 clones, with around 90% as singletons. The specimen was PBMCs, collected around atezolizumab (anti-PD-L1) treatment. These receptors originate from a woman of 80 years or more with urothelial cancer. Both conserved end residues are part of each CDR3.

j_call,cdr3_length,v_call,cdr3_aa
TRBJ1-1,12,TRBV30,CAYRTGGVQAFF
TRBJ2-3,18,TRBV6-1,CASSEGVTSGPSTDTQYF
TRBJ1-2,13,TRBV5-4,CASSLTGQAGYTF
TRBJ2-2,11,TRBV29-1,CSIRYTGELFF
TRBJ2-1,15,TRBV7-2,CASSPAGGQYNEQFF
TRBJ1-1,15,TRBV4-1,CASSQDRGGWTEAFF
TRBJ2-1,14,TRBV6-1,CASRSALAGNEQFF
TRBJ2-4,11,TRBV2,CASSETYDQYF
TRBJ1-1,15,TRBV19,CASTTGQSMNTEAFF
TRBJ1-5,17,TRBV19,CASSPWAGQRRDQPQHF
TRBJ2-7,15,TRBV15,CATSREAGGAYEQYF
TRBJ1-3,16,TRBV25-1,CAASPGGAGSGNTIYF
TRBJ1-4,16,TRBV11-2,CASSLDTMTGTEKLFF
TRBJ2-2,18,TRBV4-2,CASSQPYAGTGNTGELFF
TRBJ2-7,15,TRBV7-8,CASSLGAGRQEEQYF
TRBJ2-3,13,TRBV7-2,CASSLASTDTQYF
TRBJ1-2,16,TRBV5-1,CASSYLAERSAAGYTF
TRBJ2-1,17,TRBV4-2,CASSRGSGLADSNEQFF
TRBJ1-2,12,TRBV28,CASSLLGDGYTF
TRBJ1-5,15,TRBV6-6,CASRTNRGSNQPQHF
TRBJ1-5,13,TRBV18,CASSPGGNQPQHF
TRBJ2-3,16,TRBV5-6,CASSLARDRSTDTQYF
TRBJ1-1,17,TRBV5-1,CASSLGLLSNGNTEAFF
TRBJ2-7,13,TRBV14,CASSPPVSYEQYF
TRBJ2-7,17,TRBV7-2,CASTLTSASGSSYEQYF
TRBJ2-7,17,TRBV5-1,CASSPGLAGVRTYEQYF
TRBJ2-2,17,TRBV5-1,CASSFTRTSGNTGELFF
TRBJ2-5,15,TRBV6-4,CASSEQGAEGETQYF
TRBJ2-4,12,TRBV9,CASSGQGNIQYF
TRBJ1-4,17,TRBV5-8,CASSVGTGVTTNEKLFF
TRBJ1-4,15,TRBV4-1,CASSHGGNNNEKLFF
TRBJ1-5,18,TRBV19,CASSRQGEWARGNQPQHF
TRBJ1-5,15,TRBV6-5,CASSQIVGAHQPQHF
TRBJ2-2,16,TRBV28,CASIKGGGRNTGELFF
TRBJ2-1,12,TRBV7-8,CASSPAGGLPFF
TRBJ2-7,12,TRBV5-4,CASSSSSYEQYF
TRBJ2-4,15,TRBV19,CASSTSGSGKNIQYF
TRBJ2-7,14,TRBV5-1,CASSLVVTSYEQYF
TRBJ2-2,17,TRBV11-3,CASSLGASGGWTGELFF
TRBJ1-1,15,TRBV5-1,CASSSRTGNTFEAFF
TRBJ2-7,16,TRBV7-3,CASSGTGTSGSYEQYF
TRBJ2-2,15,TRBV29-1,CSVGTSGSFVGELFF
TRBJ1-5,14,TRBV14,CASNVGGIRQPQHF
TRBJ1-1,15,TRBV10-3,CAISAWDSLNTEAFF
TRBJ2-7,13,TRBV7-8,CASSFQTGYEQYF
TRBJ1-5,14,TRBV7-9,CASSLAGRGQPQHF
TRBJ2-1,15,TRBV28,CASSAHVQAPVEQFF
TRBJ2-7,14,TRBV5-1,CASSPEGRSREQYF